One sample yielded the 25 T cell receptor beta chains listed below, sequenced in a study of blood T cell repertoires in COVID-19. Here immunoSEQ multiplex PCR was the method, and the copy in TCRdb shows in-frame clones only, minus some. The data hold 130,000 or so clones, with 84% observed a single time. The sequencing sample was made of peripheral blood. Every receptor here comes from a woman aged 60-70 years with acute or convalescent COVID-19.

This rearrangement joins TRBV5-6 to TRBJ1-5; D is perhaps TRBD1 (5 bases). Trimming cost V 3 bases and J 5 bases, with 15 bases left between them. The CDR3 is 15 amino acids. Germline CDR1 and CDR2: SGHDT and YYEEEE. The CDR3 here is CASSWGGAEHQPQHF. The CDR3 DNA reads TGTGCCAGCAGCTGGGGAGGGGCAGAGCATCAGCCCCAGCATTTT.

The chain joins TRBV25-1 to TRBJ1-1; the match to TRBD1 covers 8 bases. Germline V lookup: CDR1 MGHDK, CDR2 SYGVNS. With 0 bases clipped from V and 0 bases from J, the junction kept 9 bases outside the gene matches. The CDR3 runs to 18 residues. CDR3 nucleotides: TGTGCCAGCAGTGAATACCCCTGGACAGGGAGGATGAACACTGAAGCTTTCTTT. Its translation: CASSEYPWTGRMNTEAFF.

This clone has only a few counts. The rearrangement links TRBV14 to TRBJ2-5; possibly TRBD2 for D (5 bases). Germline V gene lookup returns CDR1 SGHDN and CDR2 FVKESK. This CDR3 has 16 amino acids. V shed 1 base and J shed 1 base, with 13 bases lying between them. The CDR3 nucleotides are TGTGCCAGCAGCCAAGTCAAGGGTCGGGGCCAAGAGACCCAGTACTTC. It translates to CASSQVKGRGQETQYF.

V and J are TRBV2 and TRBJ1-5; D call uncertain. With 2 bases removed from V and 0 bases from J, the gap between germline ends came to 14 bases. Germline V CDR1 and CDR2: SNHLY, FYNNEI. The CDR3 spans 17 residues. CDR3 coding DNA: TGTGCCAGCAGTGAACGGCGTCGGACTTATAGCAATCAGCCCCAGCATTTT. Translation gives CASSERRRTYSNQPQHF. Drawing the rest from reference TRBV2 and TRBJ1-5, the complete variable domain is EPEVTQTPSHQVTQMGQEVILRCVPISNHLYFYWYRQILGQKVEFLVSFYNNEISEKSEIFDDQFSVERPDGSNFTLKIRSTKLEDSAMYFCASSERRRTYSNQPQHFGDGTRLSIL.

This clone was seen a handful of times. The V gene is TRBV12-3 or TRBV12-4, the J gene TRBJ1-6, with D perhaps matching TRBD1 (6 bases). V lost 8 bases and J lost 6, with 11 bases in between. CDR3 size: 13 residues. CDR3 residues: CASRLRGNSPLHF. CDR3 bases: TGTGCCAGCCGGCTCAGGGGTAATTCACCCCTCCACTTT.

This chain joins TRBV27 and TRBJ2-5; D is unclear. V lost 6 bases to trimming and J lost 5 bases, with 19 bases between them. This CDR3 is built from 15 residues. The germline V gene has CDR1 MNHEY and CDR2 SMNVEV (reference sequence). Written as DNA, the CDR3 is TGTGCCAGCAGCATGGCCTACCTAGACGCGGAGACCCAGTACTTC. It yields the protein CASSMAYLDAETQYF.

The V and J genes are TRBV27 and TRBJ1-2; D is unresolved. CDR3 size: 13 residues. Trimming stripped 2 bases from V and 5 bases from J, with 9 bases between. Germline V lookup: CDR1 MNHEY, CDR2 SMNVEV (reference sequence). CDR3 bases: TGTGCCAGCAGTTTAGGGCAGGCTTATGGCTACACCTTC. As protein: CASSLGQAYGYTF.

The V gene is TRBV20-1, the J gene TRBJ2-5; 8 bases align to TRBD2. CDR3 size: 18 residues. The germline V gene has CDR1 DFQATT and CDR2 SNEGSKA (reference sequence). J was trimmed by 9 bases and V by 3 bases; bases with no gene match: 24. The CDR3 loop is CSASDGNKRGRNGWAQYF. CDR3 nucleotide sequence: TGCAGTGCTAGTGACGGGAACAAGCGGGGGAGGAATGGGTGGGCCCAGTACTTC.

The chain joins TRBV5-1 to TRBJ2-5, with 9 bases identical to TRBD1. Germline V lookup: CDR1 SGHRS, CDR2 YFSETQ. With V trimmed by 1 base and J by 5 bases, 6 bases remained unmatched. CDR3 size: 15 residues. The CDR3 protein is CASSLPTGGSETQYF. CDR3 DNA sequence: TGCGCCAGCAGCTTGCCGACAGGGGGAAGCGAGACCCAGTACTTC.

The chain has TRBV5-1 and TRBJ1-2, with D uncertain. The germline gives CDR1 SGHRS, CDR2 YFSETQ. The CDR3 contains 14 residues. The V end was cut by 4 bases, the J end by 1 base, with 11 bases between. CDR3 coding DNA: TGCGCCAGCAGCGAATTCGGGGATAACTATGGCTACACCTTC. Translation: CASSEFGDNYGYTF.

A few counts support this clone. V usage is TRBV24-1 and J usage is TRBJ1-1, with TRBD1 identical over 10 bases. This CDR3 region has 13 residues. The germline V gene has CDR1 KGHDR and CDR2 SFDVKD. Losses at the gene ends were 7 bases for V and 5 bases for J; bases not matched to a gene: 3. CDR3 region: CATRRQGATEAFF. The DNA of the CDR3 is TGTGCCACCAGGCGACAGGGGGCAACTGAAGCTTTCTTT.

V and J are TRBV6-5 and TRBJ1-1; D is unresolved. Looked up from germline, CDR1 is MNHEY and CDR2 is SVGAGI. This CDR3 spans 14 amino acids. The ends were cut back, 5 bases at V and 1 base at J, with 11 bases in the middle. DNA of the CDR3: TGTGCCAGCAGTCGCCTATTTAGGAACACTGAAGCTTTCTTT. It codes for CASSRLFRNTEAFF.

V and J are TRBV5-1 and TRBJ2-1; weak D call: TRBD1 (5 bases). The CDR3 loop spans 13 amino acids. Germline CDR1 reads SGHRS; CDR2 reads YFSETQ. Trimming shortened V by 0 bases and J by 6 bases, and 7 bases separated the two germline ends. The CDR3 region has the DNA TGCGCCAGCAGCTTGGGGCAGGGCAATGAGCAGTTCTTC. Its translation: CASSLGQGNEQFF.

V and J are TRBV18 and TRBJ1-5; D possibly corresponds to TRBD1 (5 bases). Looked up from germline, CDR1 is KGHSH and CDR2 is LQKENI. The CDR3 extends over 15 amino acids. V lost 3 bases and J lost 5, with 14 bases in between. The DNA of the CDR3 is TGTGCCAGCTCACCGACACCCTCCAGGGATCAGCCCCAGCATTTT. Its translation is CASSPTPSRDQPQHF.

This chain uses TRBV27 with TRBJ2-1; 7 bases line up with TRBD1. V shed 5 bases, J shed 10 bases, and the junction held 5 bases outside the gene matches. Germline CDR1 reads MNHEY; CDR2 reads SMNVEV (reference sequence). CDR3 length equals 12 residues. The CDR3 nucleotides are TGTGCCAGCAGTACAGGGGTGGGAGAGCAGTTCTTC. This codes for CASSTGVGEQFF.

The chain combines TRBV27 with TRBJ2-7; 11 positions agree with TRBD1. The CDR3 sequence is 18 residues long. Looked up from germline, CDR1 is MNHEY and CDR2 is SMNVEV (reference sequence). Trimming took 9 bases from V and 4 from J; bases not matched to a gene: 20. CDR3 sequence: CARRSGQGEIFPPYEQYV. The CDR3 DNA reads TGTGCCAGAAGATCGGGACAGGGGGAAATTTTTCCGCCTTACGAGCAGTACGTC.

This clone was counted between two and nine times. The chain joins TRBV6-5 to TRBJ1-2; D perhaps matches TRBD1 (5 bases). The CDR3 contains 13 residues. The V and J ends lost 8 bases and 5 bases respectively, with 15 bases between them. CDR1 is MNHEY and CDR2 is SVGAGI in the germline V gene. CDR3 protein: CASGRPGVYGYTF. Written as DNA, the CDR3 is TGTGCCAGCGGCAGACCGGGGGTGTATGGCTACACCTTC.

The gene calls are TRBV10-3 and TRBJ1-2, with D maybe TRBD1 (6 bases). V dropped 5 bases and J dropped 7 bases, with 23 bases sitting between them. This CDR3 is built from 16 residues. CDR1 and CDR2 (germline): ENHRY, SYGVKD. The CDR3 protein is CAISLADRQTRGGYTF. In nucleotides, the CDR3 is TGTGCCATCAGTCTAGCCGACAGGCAGACCCGGGGTGGCTACACCTTC.

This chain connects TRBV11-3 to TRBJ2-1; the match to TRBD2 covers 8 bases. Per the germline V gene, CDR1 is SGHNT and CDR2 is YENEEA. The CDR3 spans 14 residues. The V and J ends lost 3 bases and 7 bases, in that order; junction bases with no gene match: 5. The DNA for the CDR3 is TGTGCCAGCAGCTTCACCGGGACTAGTAATGAGCAGTTCTTC. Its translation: CASSFTGTSNEQFF.

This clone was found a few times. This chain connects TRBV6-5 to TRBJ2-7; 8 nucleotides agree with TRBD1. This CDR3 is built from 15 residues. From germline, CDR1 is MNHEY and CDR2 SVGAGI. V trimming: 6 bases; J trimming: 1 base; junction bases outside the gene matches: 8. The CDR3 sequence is CASRPGQGKSYEQYV. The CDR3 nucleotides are TGTGCCAGCAGACCTGGACAGGGTAAGTCCTACGAGCAGTACGTC.

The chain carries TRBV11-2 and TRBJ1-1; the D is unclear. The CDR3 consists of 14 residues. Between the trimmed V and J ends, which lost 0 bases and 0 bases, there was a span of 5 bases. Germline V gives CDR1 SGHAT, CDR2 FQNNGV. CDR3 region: CASSLERVNTEAFF. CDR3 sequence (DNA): TGTGCCAGCAGCTTAGAGAGAGTGAACACTGAAGCTTTCTTT. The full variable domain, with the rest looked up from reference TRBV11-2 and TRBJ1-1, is EAGVAQSPRYKIIEKRQSVAFWCNPISGHATLYWYQQILGQGPKLLIQFQNNGVVDDSQLPKDRFSAERLKGVDSTLKIQPAKLEDSAVYLCASSLERVNTEAFFGQGTRLTVV.

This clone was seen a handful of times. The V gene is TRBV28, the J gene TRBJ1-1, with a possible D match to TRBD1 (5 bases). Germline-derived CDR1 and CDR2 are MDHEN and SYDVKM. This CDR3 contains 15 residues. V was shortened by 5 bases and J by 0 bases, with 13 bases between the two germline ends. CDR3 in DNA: TGTGCCAGCAGTCTTGGACAAACCCTGAACACTGAAGCTTTCTTT. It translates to CASSLGQTLNTEAFF.

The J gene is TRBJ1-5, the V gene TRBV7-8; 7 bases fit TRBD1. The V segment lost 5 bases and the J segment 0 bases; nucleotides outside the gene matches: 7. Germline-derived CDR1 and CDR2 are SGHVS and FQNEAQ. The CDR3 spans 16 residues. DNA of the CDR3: TGTGCCAGCAGCCCCTTGACAGGGAGTAGCAATCAGCCCCAGCATTTT. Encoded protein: CASSPLTGSSNQPQHF. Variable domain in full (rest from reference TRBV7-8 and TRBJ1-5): GAGVSQSPRYKVAKRGQDVALRCDPISGHVSLFWYQQALGQGPEFLTYFQNEAQLDKSGLPSDRFFAERPEGSVSTLKIQRTQQEDSAVYLCASSPLTGSSNQPQHFGDGTRLSIL.

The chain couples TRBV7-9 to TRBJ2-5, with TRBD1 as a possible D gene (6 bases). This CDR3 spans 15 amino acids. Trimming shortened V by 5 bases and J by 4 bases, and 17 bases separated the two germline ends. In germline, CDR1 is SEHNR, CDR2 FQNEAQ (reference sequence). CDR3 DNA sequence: TGTGCCAGCAGCCCGTTGGGGGCGATTTCAGAGACCCAGTACTTC. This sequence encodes CASSPLGAISETQYF.

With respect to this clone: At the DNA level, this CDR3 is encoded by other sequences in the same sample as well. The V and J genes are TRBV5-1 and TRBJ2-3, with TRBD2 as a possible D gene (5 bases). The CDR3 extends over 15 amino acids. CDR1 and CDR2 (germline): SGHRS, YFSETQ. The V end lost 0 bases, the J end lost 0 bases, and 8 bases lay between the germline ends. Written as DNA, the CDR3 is TGCGCCAGCAGCTTGGCGGCGGGCAGCACAGATACGCAGTATTTT. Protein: CASSLAAGSTDTQYF.